This T cell receptor (beta chain) originates from a study of blood T cell repertoires in COVID-19 (dated by TCRdb to the early 2020s). In the study overall: Samples covering the acute and convalescent phases of COVID-19 were provided by collaborators in the United States, Italy and Spain. The samples were drawn from two sources: the first 160 participants of the ongoing ImmuneRACE study, and 1,254 subjects contributed by 6 global collaborators. Nearly every sample came with metadata listing a de-identified subject ID, COVID-19 status, age in years and sex. The prospective study material was composed of cDNA or gDNA derived from T cells, B-cell-depleted T cells, or PBMCs. The repertoires were released in a freely available public database meant as a resource for research on the immune response to SARS-CoV-2. The dataset comprised deeply sampled blood TCRbeta repertoires from subjects exposed to, actively infected with, or recovered from COVID-19. Where available, HLA class I and class II types were obtained from metadata supplied by the sample provider rather than from assay-based typing.

General conclusions and limits of the study: The amount of clinical and demographic metadata varied by source and participant and was provided uncurated.

This clone has only a few counts. Its antigen remains unidentified. No base qualities exist here, and no much larger clone lies one base off it. Trimming costs V 3 bases and J 5 bases, and their ends lie 17 bases apart. Including the terminal cysteine and phenylalanine, the CDR3 comprises 16 residues. Of the read, only the CDR3 DNA is kept; its 48 bases are in frame from base 1. For CDR1 and CDR2, the germline V gene (reference sequence) lists LNHDA and SQIVND. Each collaborating institution followed its own protocols to collect whole blood in K2EDTA tubes. For TCRbeta analysis, collaborator samples were shipped as frozen whole blood, as isolated PBMCs, or as DNA extracted from either sample type. TCRbeta CDR3 regions were amplified from genomic DNA using the immunoSEQ Assay, a bias-controlled multiplex PCR. In the original analysis: Within the assay, amplification of reference gene primers was used to estimate how many nucleated cells each sample contained. To quantify the absolute abundance of each unique TCRbeta CDR3 rearrangement, sequence reads were collapsed and filtered. For each sample, productive Simpson clonality was calculated as the square root of Simpson's diversity index across productive rearrangements. Here the immuneACCESS table is served through TCRdb, limited to in-frame sequences with V and J called. Missing clones are a known gap in these copies; in checked studies unresolved V genes cover under half, and the rest lacks a known reason. Clone size and V and J calls were adopted from that table, with D and trimming inferred from the DNA. This sample has around 150,000 clones in its table, and approximately 84% of those were observed once. Over 11% of the sample is held by the ten biggest clonotypes.

The chain couples TRBV19 to TRBJ1-5; TRBD1 is a weak D gene call, 6 bases matching. The sequence was collected from an elderly woman with acute or convalescent COVID-19. Input material: peripheral blood. The CDR3 protein is CASSMAGVGGDQPQHF. The DNA reads TGTGCCAGTAGTATGGCAGGGGTAGGAGGTGATCAGCCCCAGCATTTT.